In its sample, the clone carrying this T cell receptor beta chain was seen once. Its antigen remains unknown. The data stem from a study of post-analysis software for immune sequencing data. Study at large: Recorded subtypes: relapsing-remitting, secondary progressive, progressive-relapsing; some patients unannotated. General study points: With TRBV5-6, TRBV5-1 and TRBV20-1 included, roughly five TRBV segments were more frequent in patients than in controls. Batch-mates among the samples co-clustered strongly by F measure.

This CDR3 has 16 amino acids. The germline V gene encodes CDR1 SGHTA and CDR2 FQGNSA. V lost 0 bases and J lost 6; bases outside the gene matches: 8. Carried by the TCR beta cDNA libraries were unique molecular identifiers. TCRdb ran MiXCR on the PCR reads and lists one entry per CDR3 protein. The sample consists of roughly 870,000 distinct CDR3 sequences, about 50% of them appearing once. The chain joins TRBV7-2 to TRBJ2-3, with 8 bases aligning to TRBD2. This TCR derives from a girl aged 5 to 17 with multiple sclerosis. Sequenced material: blood. The CDR3 DNA is TGTGCCAGCAGCTTAGCGTCGGGGGGGGGCAGGGATACGCAGTATTTT. Translation: CASSLASGGGRDTQYF.